The 26 T cell receptor beta chains below were found in one sample sequenced in a study of persistence of HIV-infected CD4 T cells. No antigen has been identified for these receptors. Lysates of CMV-infected fibroblasts at around 9.1 ug/mL stimulated these cells. Sorting selected CD4+ T cells upregulating both CD40 ligand and CD69. Sequencing used immunoSEQ version 4 in survey mode. Produced via immunoSEQ multiplex PCR; TCRdb's table is partial and in-frame only. Among under 20,000 clones listed, approximately 65% were seen once. This material consisted of CD4+ T cells sorted from PBMCs after approximately 19-hour stimulation, taken from a patient who received antiretroviral therapy. The receptors come from an adult woman with HIV who was CMV-seropositive.

The gene calls are TRBV5-1 and TRBJ2-3; a possible D gene is TRBD2 (5 bases). The germline V and J ends were trimmed by 0 bases and 5 bases, with 19 bases remaining between them. Germline V CDR1 and CDR2: SGHRS, YFSETQ. The CDR3 length is 17 residues. The CDR3 DNA reads as TGCGCCAGCAGCTTGGAGCCAGGTAATATTGCGGGAGATACGCAGTATTTT. Translating it yields CASSLEPGNIAGDTQYF.

There are a few counts of this clone. The CDR3 DNA sequence: TGTGCCAGCAGCTTAGCGGGAGGGAATCAAGCTTTCTTT. This translates into CASSLAGGNQAFF. V gene TRBV7-2 combines with J gene TRBJ1-1, with no clear D. Per the germline V gene, CDR1 is SGHTA and CDR2 is FQGNSA. Trimming cost V 0 bases and J 9 bases, with 11 bases left between them. The length of the CDR3 is 13 residues.

This clone was seen only a few times. The chain is built from TRBV5-1 and TRBJ1-5; D uncertain. Germline loops: CDR1 SGHRS, CDR2 YFSETQ. The CDR3 consists of 17 residues. The V and J ends lost 4 bases and 2 bases respectively, with 19 bases between them. CDR3 sequence: CASSPGASSGGNQPQHF. For the CDR3, the DNA is TGCGCCAGCAGCCCCGGAGCCTCAAGCGGGGGCAATCAGCCCCAGCATTTT. The whole variable domain, filled in from reference TRBV5-1 and TRBJ1-5, reads KAGVTQTPRYLIKTRGQQVTLSCSPISGHRSVSWYQQTPGQGLQFLFEYFSETQRNKGNFPGRFSGRQFSNSRSEMNVSTLELGDSALYLCASSPGASSGGNQPQHFGDGTRLSIL.

V gene TRBV24-1 combines with J gene TRBJ2-3; TRBD1 or TRBD2 may be the D gene (8 bases each). The germline CDR1 and CDR2 sequences are KGHDR and SFDVKD. The ends were cut back, 4 bases at V and 5 bases at J, with 18 bases in the middle. This CDR3 contains 16 residues. The CDR3, as DNA: TGTGCCACCAGTGACCCCATAGCGGGGACAGGAGATACGCAGTATTTT. It encodes CATSDPIAGTGDTQYF.

This clone qualifies as medium-sized. V usage is TRBV7-2 and J usage is TRBJ1-5; D gene ambiguous. The CDR3 has 15 amino acids. Germline V gene sequence: CDR1 SGHTA, CDR2 FQGNSA. Trimming cost V 4 bases and J 0 bases, with 10 bases left between them. The CDR3 region has the DNA TGTGCCAGCAGCTCCCCTGGAGATAGCAATCAGCCCCAGCATTTT. Its translation: CASSSPGDSNQPQHF.

The gene calls are TRBV7-3 and TRBJ2-5, with 8 bases lining up with TRBD2. CDR3 length equals 17 residues. Per the germline V gene, CDR1 is SGHTA and CDR2 is FQGTGA. Trimming at V came to 5 bases and at J to 2 bases, leaving 13 bases not matched to a gene. CDR3 in DNA: TGTGCCAGCAGCCTCGAACACGGGGGGGTAAGGCAAGAGACCCAGTACTTC. Translation: CASSLEHGGVRQETQYF. The full variable domain, its missing parts supplied by reference TRBV7-3 and TRBJ2-5, is GAGVSQTPSNKVTEKGKYVELRCDPISGHTALYWYRQSLGQGPEFLIYFQGTGAADDSGLPNDRFFAVRPEGSVSTLKIQRTERGDSAVYLCASSLEHGGVRQETQYFGPGTRLLVL.

CDR3 loop: CASSLGREGTQYF. The CDR3 DNA reads TGTGCCAGCAGCTTAGGCAGGGAGGGGACCCAGTACTTC. The rearrangement links TRBV7-8 to TRBJ2-5; 7 positions agree with TRBD2. CDR3 length equals 13 residues. Germline CDR1 reads SGHVS; CDR2 reads FQNEAQ. With 1 base clipped from V and 7 bases from J, the junction kept 3 bases outside the gene matches.

This clone was observed a handful of times. The genes are TRBV3-1 (or the pseudogene TRBV3-2) and TRBJ1-1, with no clear D. CDR3 size: 13 residues. V gave up 1 base and J gave up 5 bases, with 8 bases separating them. Germline V CDR1 and CDR2: LGHDT, YNNKEL (reference sequence). The DNA for the CDR3 is TGTGCCAGCAGCCAAGTTGAGGAGACTGAAGCTTTCTTT. This translates into CASSQVEETEAFF.

This clone was seen once. This rearrangement joins TRBV19 to TRBJ1-4; TRBD1 is a possible D gene (5 bases). Per germline, CDR1 LNHDA and CDR2 SQIVND (reference sequence). CDR3 size: 14 residues. Trimming cost V 5 bases and J 4 bases, with 11 bases left between them. DNA for the CDR3: TGTGCCAGTAGTTACAGGAGCCTTAATGAAAAACTGTTTTTT. It specifies CASSYRSLNEKLFF.

The rearrangement links TRBV30 to TRBJ2-1; TRBD2 is a possible D gene (6 bases). There are 12 residues in the CDR3. Germline CDR1 is GTSNPN and CDR2 is SVGIG (reference sequence). The V gene lost 7 bases and the J gene lost 6 bases, with 13 bases spanning the gap. The CDR3 DNA reads TGTGCCTCGCGGGGTTTGATCAATGAGCAGTTCTTC. Protein sequence: CASRGLINEQFF.

The CDR3: CATSRPSLPLLDRARHYGYTF. The CDR3 region has the DNA TGTGCCACCAGCAGACCCAGCTTGCCTCTCTTAGACAGGGCGAGACATTATGGCTACACCTTC. This chain connects TRBV15 to TRBJ1-2; 7 bases align to TRBD1. Trimming cost V 2 bases and J 5 bases; bases outside gene matches: 26. This CDR3 is 21 amino acids long. The germline gives CDR1 LNHNV, CDR2 YYDKDF (reference sequence).

Regarding this clone: Additional DNA sequences in this sample encode the identical CDR3. The chain employs TRBV30 and TRBJ2-5; D call uncertain. V lost 4 bases and J lost 2, with 8 bases in between. The CDR3 loop spans 12 amino acids. Germline values: CDR1 GTSNPN, CDR2 SVGIG (reference sequence). CDR3 nucleotide sequence: TGTGCCTGGAAAGGGTATCAAGAGACCCAGTACTTC. This translates into CAWKGYQETQYF.

CDR3 nucleotide sequence: TGTGCCAGCAGTTTATCGTGGTTGGTGAACACTGAAGCTTTCTTT. The encoded protein is CASSLSWLVNTEAFF. The J gene is TRBJ1-1, the V gene TRBV27; D not resolved. Trimming took 0 bases from V and 0 from J, leaving 8 bases between them. Germline V lookup: CDR1 MNHEY, CDR2 SMNVEV (reference sequence). The CDR3 consists of 15 residues.

By share, this clone counts as medium-sized (0.01 to 0.1%). The rearrangement uses TRBV4-1 and TRBJ1-5; a possible D gene is TRBD1 (5 bases). The CDR3 totals 14 residues. CDR1 is MGHRA and CDR2 is YSYEKL in the germline V gene. V dropped 5 bases and J dropped 4 bases, with 12 bases sitting between them. The chain's CDR3 is CASSDAGRNQPQHF. The CDR3 nucleotides read TGCGCCAGCAGCGACGCAGGGCGGAATCAGCCCCAGCATTTT.

This clone is judged medium-sized. At one end, the junction sequence differs from germline, possibly due to a read error. The chain uses TRBV6-1 and TRBJ1-5; a weak D match, TRBD1 (5 bases). The CDR3 is 13 amino acids. The germline gives CDR1 MNHNS, CDR2 SASEGT. DNA for the CDR3: TGTGCCAGCACTGAACAGGTCAATCAGCCCCAGCATTTT. Protein product: CASTEQVNQPQHF.

The chain joins TRBV9 to TRBJ1-3, with a weak D call TRBD1 (5 bases). The CDR3 runs to 15 residues. V lost 3 bases to trimming and J lost 0 bases, with 10 bases between them. The germline V gene encodes CDR1 SGDLS and CDR2 YYNGEE. CDR3 region: CASSERGSSGNTIYF. CDR3 in DNA: TGTGCCAGCAGCGAGAGGGGTAGCTCTGGAAACACCATATATTTT.

V and J are TRBV27 and TRBJ2-7, with 9 bases lining up with TRBD2. CDR3 size: 12 residues. J lost 12 bases, V lost 0 bases, and 3 bases had no gene match. CDR1 MNHEY and CDR2 SMNVEV come from the germline V gene (reference sequence). The chain's CDR3 is CASSLSSGGLYF. Here the CDR3 DNA reads TGTGCCAGCAGTTTATCGAGCGGGGGGCTGTACTTC.

The rearrangement links TRBV9 to TRBJ2-5, with unresolved D. The CDR3 spans 12 residues. With 0 bases removed from V and 4 bases from J, the gap between germline ends came to 4 bases. Germline CDR1 SGDLS, CDR2 YYNGEE. The CDR3 coding sequence is TGTGCCAGCAGCGTAGATCTAGAGACCCAGTACTTC. It translates to CASSVDLETQYF.

The V call is TRBV5-8, the J call TRBJ2-3, with 7 bases aligning to TRBD2. Germline CDR1 and CDR2: SGHTS and YDEGEE. The CDR3 covers 15 residues. Unmatched junction bases numbered 4, after V lost 2 bases and J lost 1 base. CDR3 sequence reads: CASSLQRGGTDTQYF. The DNA of the CDR3 is TGTGCCAGCAGCTTACAGCGGGGAGGCACAGATACGCAGTATTTT. The full variable domain, completed using reference TRBV5-8 and TRBJ2-3, is EAGVTQSPTHLIKTRGQQATLRCSPISGHTSVYWYQQALGLGLQFLLWYDEGEERNRGNFPPRFSGRQFPNYSSELNVNALELEDSALYLCASSLQRGGTDTQYFGPGTRLTVL.

This clone was found a few times. This chain connects TRBV18 to TRBJ2-7; D not certain. Germline CDR1 is KGHSH and CDR2 is LQKENI. The CDR3 spans 14 residues. The V end lost 0 bases, the J end lost 2 bases, and 8 bases lay between the germline ends. CDR3 sequence reads: CASSPPAPAYEQYF. The CDR3 DNA reads TGTGCCAGCTCACCACCAGCGCCAGCCTACGAGCAGTACTTC.

V and J are TRBV14 and TRBJ2-1, with D uncertain. V was clipped by 1 base and J by 4 bases, with 11 bases between them. CDR3 length: 15 amino acids. Germline CDR1 and CDR2: SGHDN and FVKESK. The CDR3 here is CASSQAVWGYNEQFF. As DNA, the CDR3 is TGTGCCAGCAGCCAAGCGGTCTGGGGTTACAATGAGCAGTTCTTC.

The V call is TRBV29-1, the J call TRBJ1-2; 10 nucleotides match TRBD1. V shed 5 bases, J shed 7 bases, and the junction held 13 bases outside the gene matches. The CDR3 contains 15 residues. Germline V CDR1 and CDR2: SQVTM, ANQGSEA. CDR3 region: CSVHTGAGQGSGYTF. In nucleotides, the CDR3 is TGCAGCGTTCACACGGGGGCGGGACAGGGGTCTGGCTACACCTTC.

V usage is TRBV6-5 and J usage is TRBJ1-1, with 7 bases matching TRBD1. V dropped 6 bases and J dropped 3; count of bases not matched to a gene: 7. The CDR3 has 14 residues. Germline CDR1 MNHEY, CDR2 SVGAGI. The CDR3 protein is CASRRTDRDTEAFF. CDR3 DNA sequence: TGTGCCAGCAGACGAACCGACAGGGACACTGAAGCTTTCTTT.

This clone showed up just a few times. The rearrangement uses TRBV19 and TRBJ1-5; D is uncertain. Trimming removed 4 bases from V and 7 bases from J, with 14 bases in between. The CDR3 spans 14 residues. Germline CDR1 reads LNHDA; CDR2 reads SQIVND (reference sequence). The CDR3, as DNA: TGTGCCAGTAGTAAGATCGGTGCGGGGCAGCCCCAGCATTTT. Translation: CASSKIGAGQPQHF.

The chain links TRBV6-5 to TRBJ1-2; 8 nucleotides align to TRBD1. This CDR3 region has 13 residues. CDR1 MNHEY and CDR2 SVGAGI come from the germline V gene. The V and J ends lost 6 bases and 6 bases, in that order; junction bases with no gene match: 6. The CDR3 coding sequence is TGTGCCAGCAGGGAGGACAGGGAAAATGGCTACACCTTC. It is translated as CASREDRENGYTF.

The chain links TRBV7-6 to TRBJ1-1; 7 positions agree with TRBD1. The CDR3 length is 17 residues. The germline V gene has CDR1 SGHVS and CDR2 FNYEAQ. J lost 3 bases, V lost 2 bases, and 12 bases had no gene match. CDR3 nucleotide sequence: TGTGCCAGCAGCTTAAGGGCCTCGACAGGGAGACACACTGAAGCTTTCTTT. Its translation is CASSLRASTGRHTEAFF.